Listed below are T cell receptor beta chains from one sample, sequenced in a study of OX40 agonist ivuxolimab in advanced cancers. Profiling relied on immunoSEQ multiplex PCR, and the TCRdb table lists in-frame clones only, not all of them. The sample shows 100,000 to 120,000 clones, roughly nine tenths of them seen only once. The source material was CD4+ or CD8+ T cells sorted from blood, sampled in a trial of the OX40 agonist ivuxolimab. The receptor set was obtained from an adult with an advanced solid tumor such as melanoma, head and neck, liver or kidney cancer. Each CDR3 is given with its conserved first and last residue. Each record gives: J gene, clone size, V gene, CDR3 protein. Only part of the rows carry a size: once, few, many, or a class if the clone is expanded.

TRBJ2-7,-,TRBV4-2,CASSRQGQGRGYEQYF
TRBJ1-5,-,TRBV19,CASSLIGDRVNDQPQHF
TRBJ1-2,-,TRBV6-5,CANYGYTF
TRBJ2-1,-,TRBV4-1,CASSRQGASYNEQFF
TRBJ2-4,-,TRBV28,CASSPPGVSKNIQYF
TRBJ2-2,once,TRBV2,CASRASNTGELFF
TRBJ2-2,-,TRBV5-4,CASSFGPFLRSGELFF
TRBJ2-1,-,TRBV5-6,CASSLLRGGRLYNEQFF
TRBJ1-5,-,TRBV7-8,CASSFDREDQPQHF
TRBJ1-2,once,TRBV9,CASSVTGISGYTF
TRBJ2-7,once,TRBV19,CATSNGYEQYF
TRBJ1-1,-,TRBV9,CASSVQFDTEAFF
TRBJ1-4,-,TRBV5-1,CASSFTNEKLFF
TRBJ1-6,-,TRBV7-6,CASSLARVGSALHF
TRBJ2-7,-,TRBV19,CASSITPGTSYEQYF
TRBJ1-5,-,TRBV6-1,CASTGDKKPQHF
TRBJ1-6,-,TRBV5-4,CASSPGQGRSDSPLHF
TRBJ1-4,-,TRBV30,CAWSPSLEKLFF
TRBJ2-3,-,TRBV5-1,CASSSRRTGGTDTQYF
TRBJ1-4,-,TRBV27,CASSSTGSNEKLFF
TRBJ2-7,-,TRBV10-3,CAISDSSDYEQYF
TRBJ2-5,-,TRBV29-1,CSVGSETQYF
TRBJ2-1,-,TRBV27,CASSEEAGLAGGSNEQFF
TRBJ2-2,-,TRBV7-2,CASSERSTGELFF
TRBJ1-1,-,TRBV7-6,CASSRRNGEAFF
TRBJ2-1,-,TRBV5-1,CASSLETSGNEQFF
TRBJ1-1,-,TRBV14,CASSQDRVPLVGTEAFF
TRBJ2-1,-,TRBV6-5,CASRRTGTSKNEQFF
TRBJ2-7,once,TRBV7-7,CASSLGPGVEQYF
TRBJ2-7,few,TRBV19,CASSIITDRGNEQYF
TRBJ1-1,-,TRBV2,CASSLNGQENTEAFF
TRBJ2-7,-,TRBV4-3,CASSQHVTYEQYF
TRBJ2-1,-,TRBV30,CAWGEILAANNEQFF
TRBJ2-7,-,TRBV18,CASSPPGESDEQYF
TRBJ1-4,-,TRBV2,CASSSQGGGEKLFF
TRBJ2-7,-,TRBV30,CAWSVITSGGLFSYEQYF
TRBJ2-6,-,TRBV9,CASSKKGTGANVLTF
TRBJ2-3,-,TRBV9,CASSVSQETSDTQYF
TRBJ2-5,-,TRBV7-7,CASSLAVQETQYF
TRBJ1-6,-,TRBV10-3,CAISESDQGAGYNSPLHF
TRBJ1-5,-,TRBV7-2,CASSLGPQANQPQHF
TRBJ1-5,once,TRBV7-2,CASSLGPEEKPQHF
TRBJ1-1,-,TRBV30,CAWSVAWSRGTEAFF
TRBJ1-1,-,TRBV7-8,CASSTRTGNTEAFF
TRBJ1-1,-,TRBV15,CATSRDRNTEAFF
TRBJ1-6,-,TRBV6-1,CASSWRGNSPLHF
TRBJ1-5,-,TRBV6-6,CASSRTGQQPQHF
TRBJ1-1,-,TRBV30,CAWSRGGGTGEAFF
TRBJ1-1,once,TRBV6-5,CASSLKAGGTEAFF
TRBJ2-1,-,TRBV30,CAWSVRLDEQFF
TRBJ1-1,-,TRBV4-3,CASSKGTGAFF
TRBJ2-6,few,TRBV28,CASNAPGQGSGANVLTF
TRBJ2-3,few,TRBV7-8,CASSFGLAGGRSTDTQYF
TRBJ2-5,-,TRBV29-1,CSVLSERVYETQYF
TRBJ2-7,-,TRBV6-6,CASSPRDLSYEQYF
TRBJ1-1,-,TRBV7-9,CASSLMGLLNTEAFF